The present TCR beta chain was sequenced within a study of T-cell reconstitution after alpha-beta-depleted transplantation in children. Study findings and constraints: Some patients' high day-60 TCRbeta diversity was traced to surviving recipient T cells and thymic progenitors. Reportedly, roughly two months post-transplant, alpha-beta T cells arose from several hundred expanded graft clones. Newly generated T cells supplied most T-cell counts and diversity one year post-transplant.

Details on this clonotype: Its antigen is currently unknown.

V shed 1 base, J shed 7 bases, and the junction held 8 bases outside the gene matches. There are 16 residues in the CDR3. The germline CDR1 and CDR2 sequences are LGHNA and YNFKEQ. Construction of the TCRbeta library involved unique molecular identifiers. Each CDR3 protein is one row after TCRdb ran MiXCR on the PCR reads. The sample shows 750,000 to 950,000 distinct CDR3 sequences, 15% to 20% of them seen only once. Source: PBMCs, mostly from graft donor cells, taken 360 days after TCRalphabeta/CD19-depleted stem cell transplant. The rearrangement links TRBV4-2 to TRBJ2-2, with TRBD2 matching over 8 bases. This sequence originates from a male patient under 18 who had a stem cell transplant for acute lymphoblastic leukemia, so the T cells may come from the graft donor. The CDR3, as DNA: TGTGCCAGCAGCCAAGCGGGACTAGGAGGTGTCGGGGAGCTGTTTTTT. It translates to CASSQAGLGGVGELFF.